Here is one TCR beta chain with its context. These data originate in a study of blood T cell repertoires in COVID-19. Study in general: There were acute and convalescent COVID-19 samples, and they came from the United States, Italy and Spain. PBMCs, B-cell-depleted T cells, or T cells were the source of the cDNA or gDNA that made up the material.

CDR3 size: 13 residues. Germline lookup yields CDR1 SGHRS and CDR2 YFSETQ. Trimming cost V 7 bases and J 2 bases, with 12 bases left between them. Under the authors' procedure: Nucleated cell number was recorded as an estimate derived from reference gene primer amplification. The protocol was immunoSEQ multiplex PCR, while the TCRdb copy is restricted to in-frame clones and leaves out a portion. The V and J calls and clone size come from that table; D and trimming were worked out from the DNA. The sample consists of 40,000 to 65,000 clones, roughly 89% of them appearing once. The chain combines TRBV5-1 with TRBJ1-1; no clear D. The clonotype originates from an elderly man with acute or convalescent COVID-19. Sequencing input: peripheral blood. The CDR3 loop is CASASGGNTEAFF. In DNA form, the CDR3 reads TGCGCCAGCGCGTCCGGAGGAAACACTGAAGCTTTCTTT.